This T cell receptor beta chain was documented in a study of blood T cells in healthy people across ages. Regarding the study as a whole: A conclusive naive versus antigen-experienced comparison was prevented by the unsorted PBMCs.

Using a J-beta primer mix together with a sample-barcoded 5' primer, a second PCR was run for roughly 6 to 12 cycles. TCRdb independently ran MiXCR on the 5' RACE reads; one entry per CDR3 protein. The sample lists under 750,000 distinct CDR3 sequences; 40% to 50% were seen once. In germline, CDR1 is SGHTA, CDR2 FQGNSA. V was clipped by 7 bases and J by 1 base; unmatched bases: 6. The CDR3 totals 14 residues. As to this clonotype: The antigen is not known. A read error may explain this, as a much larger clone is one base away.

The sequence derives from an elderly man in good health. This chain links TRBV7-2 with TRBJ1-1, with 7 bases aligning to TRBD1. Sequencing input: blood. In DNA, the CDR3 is TGTGCCAGCACCCCCGGGACAGCGAACACTGAAGCTTTCTTT. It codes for CASTPGTANTEAFF.